This TCR beta chain was sequenced in a study of blood T cells in healthy people across ages. Alongside a J-beta primer mix, a sample-barcoded 5' primer served in a second PCR lasting roughly 6 to 11 cycles. TCRdb re-called the 5' RACE reads through MiXCR, storing one row per CDR3 protein. The sample lists about 1,500,000 distinct CDR3 sequences, 28% occurring once. The CDR3 length is 14 residues. CDR1 DFQATT and CDR2 SNEGSKA come from the germline V gene (reference sequence). The junction had 8 bases not matched to a gene; V was cut back by 2 bases and J by 5 bases. The sequenced sample consisted of blood. The receptor was derived from a woman in her twenties or thirties in good health. The V gene is TRBV20-1, the J gene TRBJ2-5, with TRBD2 matching over 7 bases. CDR3 DNA: TGCAGTGCTAGACAAGCGGGGAGGAGGGAGACCCAGTACTTC. Its translation is CSARQAGRRETQYF.